Below, 9 T cell receptor beta chains from the same sample are listed, as sequenced in a study of multiple sclerosis patients with progressive multifocal leukoencephalopathy. The repertoire was sequenced with immunoSEQ multiplex PCR; TCRdb's copy has only in-frame clones and lacks some. The table shows more than 30,000 clones, with approximately 86% occurring only once. Specified time point: time of PML onset. Sequencing used PBMCs, obtained from a patient treated with natalizumab. The receptors were sampled from a woman aged 40-49 years with progressive multifocal leukoencephalopathy.

The chain employs TRBV28 and TRBJ2-2, with D unresolved. The CDR3 totals 14 residues. Germline V CDR1 and CDR2: MDHEN, SYDVKM. Trimming shortened V by 4 bases and J by 0 bases, and 6 bases separated the two germline ends. For the CDR3, the DNA is TGTGCCAGCAGTTCCCCTCCGAACACCGGGGAGCTGTTTTTT. It translates to CASSSPPNTGELFF.

The V call is TRBV4-1, the J call TRBJ2-7, with D possibly TRBD1 on 5 matching bases. Looked up from germline, CDR1 is MGHRA and CDR2 is YSYEKL. The V and J ends lost 4 bases and 7 bases respectively, with 23 bases between them. The CDR3 runs to 16 residues. In DNA, the CDR3 is TGCGCCAGCAGCCCTAGTGGGGCAACTGTGATGGAAGAGCAGTACTTC. Translating it yields CASSPSGATVMEEQYF.

This clone came up a few times. This chain uses TRBV7-9 with TRBJ2-2, with a possible D match to TRBD1 (5 bases). V was cut by 3 bases and J by 4 bases, with 6 bases left in between. In germline, CDR1 is SEHNR, CDR2 FQNEAQ (reference sequence). The CDR3 runs to 13 residues. The DNA of the CDR3 is TGTGCCAGCAGCTTGACAGCCACCGGGGAGCTGTTTTTT. It yields the protein CASSLTATGELFF.

The V gene is TRBV19, the J gene TRBJ2-3, with 9 bases that match TRBD1. The germline gives CDR1 LNHDA, CDR2 SQIVND (reference sequence). The CDR3 loop spans 16 amino acids. The ends lost 6 bases at V and 6 bases at J; junction bases unmatched: 13. The CDR3 spells CASSAPGTGREDTQYF. DNA for the CDR3: TGTGCCAGTAGCGCCCCCGGGACAGGGCGGGAGGATACGCAGTATTTT.

This clone was recorded once. J is TRBJ2-6 and V is TRBV29-1; D remains ambiguous. Looked up from germline, CDR1 is SQVTM and CDR2 is ANQGSEA. V gave up 7 bases and J gave up 5 bases, with 9 bases separating them. This CDR3 comprises 12 residues. Here the CDR3 DNA reads TGCAGCGCACAGCTCAGGGCCAACGTCCTGACTTTC. This translates into CSAQLRANVLTF.

The chain has TRBV2 and TRBJ1-2; no clear D gene. Germline V gene lookup returns CDR1 SNHLY and CDR2 FYNNEI. This CDR3 is 14 amino acids long. Deletions cut 4 bases from V and 4 bases from J, with 13 bases between. The CDR3 region is CASSGTDRSYGYTF. DNA for the CDR3: TGTGCCAGCAGTGGAACAGACCGCTCCTATGGCTACACCTTC.

This clone was observed a single time. The genes are TRBV7-2 and TRBJ1-1; D gene uncertain. CDR1 and CDR2 from the germline V gene are SGHTA and FQGNSA. The CDR3 extends over 16 amino acids. The ends were cut back, 2 bases at V and 1 base at J, with 14 bases in the middle. CDR3 nucleotides: TGTGCCAGCAGCTTATTCCGCAGGCGCCCGAACACTGAAGCTTTCTTT. Translating it yields CASSLFRRRPNTEAFF.

The chain carries TRBV7-2 and TRBJ2-1; 8 bases fit TRBD1. V trimming: 5 bases; J trimming: 10 bases; junction bases outside the gene matches: 13. This CDR3 spans 15 amino acids. From germline, CDR1 is SGHTA and CDR2 FQGNSA. The DNA of the CDR3 is TGTGCCAGCAGCCAAGGACAGGGTTCTCAATACGAGCAGTTCTTC. Translated, it gives CASSQGQGSQYEQFF. Filled out from reference TRBV7-2 and TRBJ2-1, the complete variable domain reads GAGVSQSPSNKVTEKGKDVELRCDPISGHTALYWYRQSLGQGLEFLIYFQGNSAPDKSGLPSDRFSAERTGGSVSTLTIQRTQQEDSAVYLCASSQGQGSQYEQFFGPGTRLTVL.

This chain links TRBV5-5 with TRBJ2-5, with D possibly TRBD2 on 5 matching bases. Germline assignment: CDR1 SGHKS and CDR2 YYEKEE (reference sequence). This CDR3 is built from 16 residues. The V gene lost 4 bases and the J gene lost 3 bases, with 19 bases spanning the gap. The CDR3 loop reads CASSRSGWVGEETQYF. In nucleotides, the CDR3 is TGTGCCAGCAGCCGTTCCGGGTGGGTCGGGGAAGAGACCCAGTACTTC.